Below, 8 T cell receptor beta chains from the same sample are listed, as sequenced in a study of blood T cell repertoires in COVID-19. Produced via immunoSEQ multiplex PCR; TCRdb's table is partial and in-frame only. This table has around 420,000 clones, roughly 88% appearing once. The specimen sequenced was PBMCs or T cells enriched from blood (not recorded which). These receptors all come from a woman in her 40s with acute COVID-19.

The V call is TRBV4-1, the J call TRBJ1-4; TRBD1 agrees at 8 bases. The CDR3 runs to 17 residues. With 4 bases clipped from V and 7 bases from J, the junction kept 14 bases outside the gene matches. Germline CDR1 and CDR2: MGHRA and YSYEKL. CDR3 in amino acids: CASSPSTRGPVSEKLFF. DNA for the CDR3: TGCGCCAGCAGCCCTTCGACCAGGGGGCCAGTGAGTGAAAAACTGTTTTTT.

CDR3 amino acids: CASSLGQKNQPQHF. The CDR3 DNA follows: TGTGCCAGCAGCTTAGGACAGAAGAATCAGCCCCAGCATTTT. The chain uses TRBV13 and TRBJ1-5; D gene ambiguous. Germline CDR1 and CDR2: PRHDT and FYEKMQ (reference sequence). The CDR3 totals 14 residues. Trimming shortened V by 0 bases and J by 4 bases, and 7 bases separated the two germline ends.

The rearrangement joins TRBV5-1 to TRBJ2-7; 9 nucleotides match TRBD1. This CDR3 has 14 residues. V lost 4 bases to trimming and J lost 6 bases; unmatched junction nucleotides: 8. Germline V gene sequence: CDR1 SGHRS, CDR2 YFSETQ. The CDR3 DNA sequence: TGCGCCAGCAGCCCCAGGACAGGGGTAGCCGAGCAGTACTTC. Its protein is CASSPRTGVAEQYF.

Turning to this clone: The same CDR3 arises from other DNA sequences in this sample as well. The chain couples TRBV29-1 to TRBJ2-2; 8 nucleotides match TRBD2. J was trimmed by 4 bases and V by 6 bases; bases with no gene match: 4. The CDR3 loop spans 13 amino acids. The germline gives CDR1 SQVTM, CDR2 ANQGSEA. The CDR3: CSVRGGGTGELFF. CDR3 coding DNA: TGCAGCGTCCGGGGGGGCGGCACCGGGGAGCTGTTTTTT.

The chain carries TRBV7-9 and TRBJ1-2; no clear D gene. Germline CDR1 is SEHNR and CDR2 is FQNEAQ (reference sequence). The CDR3 runs 14 residues. Between the trimmed V and J ends, which lost 5 bases and 4 bases, there was a span of 14 bases. The CDR3 protein is CASSVGEGSYGYTF. The CDR3 coding sequence is TGTGCCAGCAGCGTAGGTGAAGGGAGCTATGGCTACACCTTC.

This clone is a singleton in its sample. The chain has TRBV4-2 and TRBJ2-5, with TRBD2 matching 14 bases. The trim removed 3 bases at V and 0 bases at J, leaving 3 bases unmatched. CDR1 is LGHNA and CDR2 is YNFKEQ in the germline V gene. CDR3 size: 17 residues. CDR3 nucleotides: TGTGCCAGCAGCCAGCGGACTAGCGGGGGGTACCAAGAGACCCAGTACTTC. Amino acid sequence: CASSQRTSGGYQETQYF.

The chain recombines TRBV4-1 with TRBJ1-4; D is unresolved. The germline CDR1 and CDR2 sequences are MGHRA and YSYEKL. With 2 bases removed from V and 0 bases from J, the gap between germline ends came to 7 bases. CDR3 length: 15 amino acids. The CDR3 nucleotides are TGCGCCAGCAGCCAATCACCAGCAACTAATGAAAAACTGTTTTTT. Translation gives CASSQSPATNEKLFF.

The chain combines TRBV14 with TRBJ2-3; 9 bases align to TRBD1. CDR1 is SGHDN and CDR2 is FVKESK in the germline V gene. The trim removed 4 bases at V and 7 bases at J, leaving 3 bases unmatched. This CDR3 has 13 residues. The CDR3 sequence is CASSRGQGNTQYF. CDR3 coding DNA: TGTGCCAGCAGCCGCGGACAGGGGAATACGCAGTATTTT.